The 23 T cell receptor beta chains below all came from one sample that was sequenced in a study. TCRdb re-analysed the RT-PCR reads in MiXCR, keeping a single row per CDR3 protein. The data show hundreds of thousands of distinct CDR3 sequences, approximately 15% seen once. Specimen: memory CD4+ T cells from blood. These receptors came from a female donor in good health, serving as a healthy control.

This clonotype was counted once. This may arise from a read error, as a much more abundant clone is one base away. The chain carries TRBV4-3 and TRBJ1-5; D unclear. The CDR3 extends over 15 amino acids. Trimming shortened V by 4 bases and J by 0 bases, and 10 bases separated the two germline ends. Germline assignment: CDR1 LGHNA and CDR2 YSLEER. The CDR3 DNA reads as TGCGCCAGCAGCCGAGAGGTCTATAGCAATCAGCCCCAGCATTTT. Translation gives CASSREVYSNQPQHF.

This clonotype was seen at least ten times. V gene TRBV5-5 combines with J gene TRBJ2-5; no reliable D call. Germline lookup yields CDR1 SGHKS and CDR2 YYEKEE (reference sequence). V was trimmed by 0 bases and J by 2 bases, leaving 5 bases between them. This CDR3 has 13 residues. The CDR3: CASSLEWQETQYF. Here the CDR3 DNA reads TGTGCCAGCAGCTTGGAATGGCAAGAGACCCAGTACTTC.

The rearrangement joins TRBV7-6 to TRBJ1-1; 7 positions agree with TRBD1. CDR3 length equals 17 residues. Trimming removed 1 base from V and 4 bases from J; junction bases left unmatched: 12. Germline values: CDR1 SGHVS, CDR2 FNYEAQ. CDR3 DNA: TGTGCCAGCAGCTTAGTCGGCGAGTTTGGGGACAGCACTGAAGCTTTCTTT. It translates to CASSLVGEFGDSTEAFF.

This clonotype appeared a few times. V is TRBV20-1 and J is TRBJ2-7; D may correspond to TRBD1 or TRBD2 (5 bases each). The CDR3 is 13 residues long. V lost 8 bases and J 3 bases, leaving 17 bases between the germline ends. Per the germline V gene, CDR1 is DFQATT and CDR2 is SNEGSKA (reference sequence). The CDR3 sequence: CSRGAGAYYEQYF. The CDR3 coding sequence is TGCAGTCGAGGAGCCGGGGCCTACTACGAGCAGTACTTC.

V usage is TRBV5-1 and J usage is TRBJ2-7; 10 positions agree with TRBD2. V lost 4 bases, J lost 4 bases, and 5 bases stayed unmatched. Germline V CDR1 and CDR2: SGHRS, YFSETQ. This CDR3 has 14 amino acids. CDR3 protein: CASSPTSGPYEQYF. CDR3 bases: TGCGCCAGCAGCCCGACTAGCGGGCCTTACGAGCAGTACTTC. Drawing the rest from reference TRBV5-1 and TRBJ2-7, the complete variable domain is KAGVTQTPRYLIKTRGQQVTLSCSPISGHRSVSWYQQTPGQGLQFLFEYFSETQRNKGNFPGRFSGRQFSNSRSEMNVSTLELGDSALYLCASSPTSGPYEQYFGPGTRLTVT.

The table lists this clonotype with many counts. The CDR3 region has the DNA TGTGCCTGGAGTAGTGTTCAGACCCAGTACTTC. Translation: CAWSSVQTQYF. This sequence joins TRBV30 and TRBJ2-5, with D unclear. CDR3 length: 11 amino acids. Trimming removed 2 bases from V and 6 bases from J, with 7 bases in between. CDR1 is GTSNPN and CDR2 is SVGIG in the germline V gene (reference sequence).

This clonotype was seen at least ten times. The chain combines TRBV7-3 with TRBJ2-2; perhaps D is TRBD1 or TRBD2 (5 bases each). Deletions cut 3 bases from V and 8 bases from J, with 16 bases between. Germline V gene sequence: CDR1 SGHTA, CDR2 FQGTGA. The CDR3 covers 15 residues. The CDR3 nucleotides read TGTGCCAGCAGCTTTGGGACCAACTATGGGGGGGAGCTGTTTTTT. Residues: CASSFGTNYGGELFF.

This clonotype was recorded many times. V usage is TRBV15 and J usage is TRBJ2-2; TRBD1 might be the D (5 bases). The CDR3 runs 13 residues. V was cut by 4 bases and J by 3 bases, with 6 bases left in between. Germline CDR1 LNHNV, CDR2 YYDKDF (reference sequence). The chain's CDR3 is CATSTRDTGELFF. The CDR3 region has the DNA TGTGCCACCAGCACCAGGGACACCGGGGAGCTGTTTTTT.

The V and J genes are TRBV9 and TRBJ1-2; D may be TRBD1 (5 bases). The CDR3 length is 15 residues. Germline assignment: CDR1 SGDLS and CDR2 YYNGEE. With 0 bases removed from V and 7 bases from J, the gap between germline ends came to 16 bases. Here the CDR3 reads CASSVEPGARVGYTF. CDR3 bases: TGTGCCAGCAGCGTAGAACCCGGGGCTCGAGTTGGCTACACCTTC.

The chain is built from TRBV2 and TRBJ1-2; 7 bases match TRBD1. Germline values: CDR1 SNHLY, CDR2 FYNNEI. There are 14 residues in the CDR3. The V segment lost 2 bases and the J segment 4 bases; nucleotides outside the gene matches: 4. CDR3 coding DNA: TGTGCCAGCAGTGAAAGCCGGGACAGCTATGGCTACACCTTC. It codes for CASSESRDSYGYTF.

This clonotype was seen ten or more times. The chain uses TRBV12-3 or TRBV12-4 and TRBJ2-7; 9 positions agree with TRBD1. Unmatched junction bases numbered 6, after V lost 4 bases and J lost 5 bases. This CDR3 is 14 amino acids long. CDR3 sequence (DNA): TGTGCCAGCAGTTGGACAGGGGTTCCCCACGAGCAGTACTTC. It yields the protein CASSWTGVPHEQYF.

In its sample, this clonotype was seen a few times. The rearrangement joins TRBV10-2 to TRBJ2-2; the match to TRBD2 covers 13 bases. This CDR3 is built from 15 residues. The V segment lost 6 bases and the J segment 7 bases; nucleotides outside the gene matches: 5. Looked up from germline, CDR1 is WSHSY and CDR2 is SAAADI. The CDR3, as DNA: TGCGCCAGCAGGGGACTAGCGGGACTTATCGGGGAGCTGTTTTTT. Translated: CASRGLAGLIGELFF.

Ten or more counts support this clonotype. V usage is TRBV11-2 and J usage is TRBJ2-7; the D gene is possibly TRBD1 (6 bases). Trimming took 1 base from V and 2 from J, leaving 9 bases between them. Germline V lookup: CDR1 SGHAT, CDR2 FQNNGV. CDR3 length: 14 amino acids. CDR3 protein: CASSLGQVAYEQYF. The CDR3 nucleotides are TGTGCCAGCAGCTTAGGACAGGTCGCCTACGAGCAGTACTTC. Drawing the rest from reference TRBV11-2 and TRBJ2-7, the complete variable domain is EAGVAQSPRYKIIEKRQSVAFWCNPISGHATLYWYQQILGQGPKLLIQFQNNGVVDDSQLPKDRFSAERLKGVDSTLKIQPAKLEDSAVYLCASSLGQVAYEQYFGPGTRLTVT.

The chain carries TRBV6-5 and TRBJ1-1, with D uncertain. Deletions cut 4 bases from V and 2 bases from J, with 8 bases between. Germline CDR1 and CDR2: MNHEY and SVGAGI. This CDR3 spans 13 amino acids. CDR3 in amino acids: CASSLGFNTEAFF. The CDR3 DNA reads as TGTGCCAGCAGTTTGGGGTTTAACACTGAAGCTTTCTTT.

The chain carries TRBV12-3 or TRBV12-4 and TRBJ2-1, with TRBD2 matching 8 bases. The CDR3 contains 20 residues. After removal of 2 bases from V and 9 bases from J, the junction contained 24 bases not matched to a gene. The CDR3 nucleotides are TGTGCCAGCAGTTTATCGACCGGGAACGGGCTGGGACTAGGGCGGGTTGAGCAGTTCTTC. Translating gives CASSLSTGNGLGLGRVEQFF.

V is TRBV29-1 and J is TRBJ2-3; 9 nucleotides agree with TRBD2. The CDR3 loop spans 17 amino acids. V lost 8 bases, J lost 2 bases, and 17 bases stayed unmatched. Germline V lookup: CDR1 SQVTM, CDR2 ANQGSEA. Written as DNA, the CDR3 is TGCAGCATCGGGACGGGTGTCCTAGCGGGGAACACAGATACGCAGTATTTT. It encodes CSIGTGVLAGNTDTQYF.

This clonotype was recorded at least ten times. V usage is TRBV5-1 and J usage is TRBJ2-7; D is possibly TRBD1 (5 bases). The CDR3 runs to 14 residues. The germline CDR1 and CDR2 sequences are SGHRS and YFSETQ. The V gene lost 0 bases and the J gene lost 5 bases, with 12 bases spanning the gap. CDR3 nucleotides: TGCGCCAGCAGCTTGGAAGCACAGGCGCACGAGCAGTACTTC. This sequence encodes CASSLEAQAHEQYF.

This clonotype was observed many times. The chain has TRBV4-3 and TRBJ2-7, with 10 bases matching TRBD2. In germline, CDR1 is LGHNA, CDR2 YSLEER. The V and J ends lost 0 bases and 4 bases, in that order; junction bases with no gene match: 9. The CDR3 consists of 17 residues. DNA of the CDR3: TGCGCCAGCAGCCAAGATCGTCAAGCTAGCGGGAGATACGAGCAGTACTTC. Translation: CASSQDRQASGRYEQYF.

The CDR3 reads CASSAGTSGRPYNEQFF. The CDR3 DNA reads as TGTGCCAGCTCAGCCGGGACTAGCGGGAGACCCTACAATGAGCAGTTCTTC. This chain joins TRBV18 and TRBJ2-1; 14 bases are a match to TRBD2. CDR3 length: 17 amino acids. CDR1 and CDR2 from the germline V gene are KGHSH and LQKENI. V was clipped by 5 bases and J by 2 bases; unmatched bases: 5.

This clonotype was observed many times. This chain joins TRBV20-1 and TRBJ2-7; 11 bases agree with TRBD2. From germline, CDR1 is DFQATT and CDR2 SNEGSKA (reference sequence). Losses at the gene ends were 6 bases for V and 10 bases for J; bases not matched to a gene: 20. The CDR3 loop spans 16 amino acids. This chain's CDR3 is CSARLRGASGRPRQYF. CDR3 DNA sequence: TGCAGTGCAAGACTGAGGGGGGCTAGCGGGAGGCCCCGACAGTACTTC.

This clonotype has just a few counts. The chain carries TRBV4-2 and TRBJ1-1, with TRBD1 matching 7 bases. V lost 2 bases, J lost 4 bases, and 7 bases stayed unmatched. Per germline, CDR1 LGHNA and CDR2 YNFKEQ. This CDR3 is built from 15 residues. The CDR3 loop reads CASSQLDRSGTEAFF. For the CDR3, the DNA is TGTGCCAGCAGCCAACTGGACAGGTCGGGCACTGAAGCTTTCTTT.

V is TRBV20-1 and J is TRBJ2-1; D remains unclear. Trimming removed 6 bases at V and 2 bases at J, with 11 bases between. The V gene's germline CDR1 is DFQATT and CDR2 SNEGSKA (reference sequence). The CDR3 is made up of 13 amino acids. DNA of the CDR3: TGCAGTGCAAATACCGACCCCTACAATGAGCAGTTCTTC. Translating gives CSANTDPYNEQFF.

The rearrangement uses TRBV5-1 and TRBJ2-5; the D gene could be TRBD1 or TRBD2 (5 bases each). The CDR3 is made up of 16 amino acids. V lost 6 bases, J lost 2 bases, and 20 bases lay in between. Germline CDR1 reads SGHRS; CDR2 reads YFSETQ. CDR3 nucleotides: TGCGCCAGCACCCGGCAGCCGGGACGGAAACAAGAGACCCAGTACTTC. Amino acid sequence: CASTRQPGRKQETQYF.